The clone carrying this TCR beta chain was detected ten times or more. The antigen remains undetermined. This entry comes from a study of CD8 T cells in ankylosing spondylitis. The study's findings and limits: It appeared that ankylosing spondylitis blood was characterized by a TCR beta motif of about eight highly homologous variants. The disease-linked clones had a CD8+ phenotype and low blood frequencies. Earlier work had already found some motif variants in reactive arthritis synovial fluid and blood.

Making the TCR beta libraries involved quantitative 5'-RACE with molecular barcodes. TCRdb re-called the 5' RACE reads with MiXCR, one entry per CDR3 protein. The table lists about 220,000 distinct CDR3 sequences, about 7% of them singletons. This CDR3 is 13 amino acids long. Germline values: CDR1 MNHEY, CDR2 SVGEGT. Trimming left V 6 bases short and J 6 bases short, with 14 bases between. What was sequenced was blood, either unsorted or a sorted T cell fraction (not recorded which). This receptor was taken from a male donor with ankylosing spondylitis. The chain carries TRBV6-2 or TRBV6-3 and TRBJ1-2; D call uncertain. The chain's CDR3 is CASSGDLIHGYTF. The CDR3 DNA is TGTGCCAGCAGCGGTGATCTGATTCATGGCTACACCTTC.